The table lists the clone carrying this TCR beta chain with a count of one. Its antigen is not identified. These data come from a study of human T cells and chemical hapten exposure. Study conclusions and caveats: The number of TCRs above 1 in 1000 frequency did not change after DPC sensitization.

Described time point: healthy volunteer bleed at 2 weeks. Researchers extracted total RNA from unfractionated whole blood. Germline V lookup: CDR1 MNHEY, CDR2 SVGEGT. This CDR3 spans 15 amino acids. With 0 bases removed from V and 7 bases from J, the gap between germline ends came to 13 bases. MiXCR was run by TCRdb on the RACE reads, yielding one entry per CDR3 protein. The sample has 80,000 to 100,000 distinct CDR3 sequences; about 8.8% are singletons. The genes are TRBV6-2 or TRBV6-3 and TRBJ1-5; unclear D gene. The source material was whole blood. This TCR derives from a female donor in good health. Some clones in this sample may be carry-over from other donors' samples. The CDR3 nucleotides read TGTGCCAGCAGTTACTCGATCCCGGGAGACCAGCCCCAGCATTTT. Amino acid sequence: CASSYSIPGDQPQHF.